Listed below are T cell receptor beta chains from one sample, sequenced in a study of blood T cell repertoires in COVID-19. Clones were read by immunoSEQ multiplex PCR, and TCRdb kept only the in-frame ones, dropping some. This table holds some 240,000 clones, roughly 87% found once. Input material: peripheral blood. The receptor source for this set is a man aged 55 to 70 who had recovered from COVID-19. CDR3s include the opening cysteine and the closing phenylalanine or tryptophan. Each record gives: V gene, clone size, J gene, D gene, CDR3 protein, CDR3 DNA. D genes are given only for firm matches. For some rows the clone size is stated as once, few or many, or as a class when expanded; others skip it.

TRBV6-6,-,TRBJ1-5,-,CASSSRGIGSNQPQHF,TGTGCCAGCAGCTCCAGGGGTATAGGTAGCAATCAGCCCCAGCATTTT
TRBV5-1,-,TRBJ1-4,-,CASSGQYNEKLFF,TGCGCCAGCAGCGGACAGTATAATGAAAAACTGTTTTTT
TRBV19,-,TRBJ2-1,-,CASSLAGSLLGEQFF,TGTGCCAGTAGTCTCGCGGGATCCCTCTTGGGCGAGCAGTTCTTC
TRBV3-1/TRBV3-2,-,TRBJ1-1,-,CASSQDSPEAFF,TGTGCCAGCAGCCAAGATAGTCCTGAAGCTTTCTTT
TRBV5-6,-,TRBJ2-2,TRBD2,CASSWGGPGMFTGELFF,TGTGCCAGCAGCTGGGGGGGACCAGGAATGTTCACCGGGGAGCTGTTTTTT
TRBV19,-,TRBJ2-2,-,CASSYEGPGELFF,TGTGCCAGTAGTTATGAGGGTCCCGGGGAGCTGTTTTTT
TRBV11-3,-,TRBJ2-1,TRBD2,CASSFAGGRLFF,TGTGCCAGCAGCTTTGCGGGGGGGCGACTGTTCTTC
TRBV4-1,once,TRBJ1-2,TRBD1,CASSQPPLKSARDRGIYGYTF,TGCGCCAGCAGCCAACCTCCCCTAAAGTCAGCCCGGGACAGGGGTATCTATGGCTACACCTTC
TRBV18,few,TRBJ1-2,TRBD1,CASSPNTGQGNGYTF,TGTGCCAGCTCACCCAACACGGGACAGGGGAATGGCTACACCTTC
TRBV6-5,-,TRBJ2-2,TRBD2,CASRTTSGTGELFF,TGTGCCAGCAGGACGACTAGCGGCACCGGGGAGCTGTTTTTT
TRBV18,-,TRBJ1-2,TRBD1,CASSPQTDRAGGYTF,TGTGCCAGCTCACCACAGACGGACAGGGCAGGGGGCTACACCTTC
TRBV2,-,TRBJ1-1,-,CASIETEWNTEAFF,TGTGCCAGCATTGAAACAGAGTGGAACACTGAAGCTTTCTTT
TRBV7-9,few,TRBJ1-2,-,CASSLLDFDYGYTF,TGTGCCAGCAGCTTATTGGACTTTGACTATGGCTACACCTTC
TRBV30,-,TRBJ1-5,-,CAWSVTGTNDQPQHF,TGTGCCTGGAGTGTAACAGGAACGAACGATCAGCCCCAGCATTTT
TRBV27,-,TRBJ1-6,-,CASRLTGWGSPLHF,TGTGCCAGCCGCCTAACAGGGTGGGGATCACCCCTCCACTTT
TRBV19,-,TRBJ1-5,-,CASSISWRQPQHF,TGTGCCAGTAGTATCAGCTGGAGGCAGCCCCAGCATTTT
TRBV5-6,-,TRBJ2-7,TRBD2,CASSLYGGAVSGIEQYF,TGTGCCAGCAGCTTGTACGGGGGGGCCGTTTCGGGGATCGAGCAGTACTTC
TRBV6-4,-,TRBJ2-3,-,CASSDSRGDTQYF,TGTGCCAGCAGTGACTCTCGGGGAGATACGCAGTATTTT
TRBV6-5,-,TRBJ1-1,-,CASSSRGESPNTEAFF,TGTGCCAGCAGTTCCCGGGGGGAGTCGCCGAACACTGAAGCTTTCTTT
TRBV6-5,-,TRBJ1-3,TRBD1,CASRNTGGLGNTIYF,TGTGCCAGCAGGAACACAGGGGGCCTAGGAAACACCATATATTTT
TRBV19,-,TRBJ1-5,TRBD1,CASNNRQGARQPQHF,TGTGCCAGTAATAACAGACAGGGGGCTCGTCAGCCCCAGCATTTT
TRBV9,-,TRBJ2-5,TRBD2,CASSVVAGGKETQYF,TGTGCCAGCAGCGTAGTAGCGGGGGGAAAAGAGACCCAGTACTTC
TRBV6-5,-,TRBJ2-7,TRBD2,CASSLGGGGSYEQYF,TGTGCCAGCAGTTTGGGGGGGGGTGGCTCCTACGAGCAGTACTTC
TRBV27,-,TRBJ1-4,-,CASSSSLNSRIEKLFF,TGTGCCAGCAGTTCATCCCTCAATTCGCGAATTGAAAAACTGTTTTTT
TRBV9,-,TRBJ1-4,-,CASSVGQASNEKLFF,TGTGCCAGCAGCGTAGGTCAGGCTTCTAATGAAAAACTGTTTTTT
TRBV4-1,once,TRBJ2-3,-,CASSQDWTGYTDTQYF,TGCGCCAGCAGCCAAGATTGGACGGGGTACACAGATACGCAGTATTTT
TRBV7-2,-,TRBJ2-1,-,CASSQRAGANEQFF,TGTGCCAGCAGCCAACGGGCGGGGGCGAATGAGCAGTTCTTC
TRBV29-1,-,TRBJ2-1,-,CSVDLVNTLSYNEQFF,TGCAGCGTTGATTTAGTGAACACACTATCCTACAATGAGCAGTTCTTC
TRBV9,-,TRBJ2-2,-,CASSPLRDNTGELFF,TGTGCCAGCAGCCCCCTCCGGGATAATACCGGGGAGCTGTTTTTT
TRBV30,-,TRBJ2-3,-,CAWSKGVDTQYF,TGTGCCTGGAGCAAAGGAGTGGATACGCAGTATTTT
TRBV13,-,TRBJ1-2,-,CASSLARGNYGYTF,TGTGCCAGCAGCTTAGCCAGGGGAAACTATGGCTACACCTTC
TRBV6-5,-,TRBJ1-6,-,CASRRRGNSPLHF,TGTGCCAGCAGAAGACGGGGGAATTCACCCCTCCACTTT
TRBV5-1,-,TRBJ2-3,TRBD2,CASSPRTSGDTQYF,TGCGCCAGCAGCCCGCGGACTAGCGGGGATACGCAGTATTTT
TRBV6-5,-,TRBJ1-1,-,CASRGRSTEAFF,TGTGCCAGCAGGGGGCGGAGCACTGAAGCTTTCTTT
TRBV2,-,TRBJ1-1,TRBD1,CASMMTGSGTEAFF,TGTGCCAGCATGATGACAGGGTCGGGCACTGAAGCTTTCTTT
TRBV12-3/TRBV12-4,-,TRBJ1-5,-,CASREGGPQHF,TGTGCCAGCAGAGAAGGGGGACCCCAGCATTTT
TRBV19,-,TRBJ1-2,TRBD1,CASSQEGRGIYGYTF,TGTGCCAGTAGTCAAGAAGGCAGGGGGATCTATGGCTACACCTTC
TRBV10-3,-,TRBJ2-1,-,CAISEQQGAYNEQFF,TGTGCCATCAGTGAGCAACAGGGAGCCTACAATGAGCAGTTCTTC
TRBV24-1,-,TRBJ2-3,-,CATSEPPREADTQYF,TGTGCCACCAGTGAACCTCCGAGAGAGGCGGATACGCAGTATTTT
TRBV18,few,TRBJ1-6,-,CASSPELYNSPLHF,TGTGCCAGCTCACCAGAACTCTATAATTCACCCCTCCACTTT
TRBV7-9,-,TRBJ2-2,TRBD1,CASSHRQGIITGELFF,TGTGCCAGCAGCCATCGACAGGGAATTATCACCGGGGAGCTGTTTTTT
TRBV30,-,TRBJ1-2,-,CAFGRESNYGYTF,TGTGCCTTTGGGAGGGAGTCTAACTATGGCTACACCTTC
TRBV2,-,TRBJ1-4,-,CAVQAQLNEKLFF,TGTGCCGTTCAGGCTCAGTTGAATGAAAAACTGTTTTTT
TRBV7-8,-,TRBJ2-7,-,CASSLVGGNSYEQYF,TGTGCCAGCAGCTTAGTTGGAGGAAACTCCTACGAGCAGTACTTC
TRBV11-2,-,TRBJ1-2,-,CASSLDGGLNYGYTF,TGTGCCAGCAGCTTAGATGGCGGACTTAACTATGGCTACACCTTC
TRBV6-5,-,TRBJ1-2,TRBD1,CASSYSRGQGANGYTF,TGTGCCAGCAGTTACTCGAGGGGACAGGGGGCGAATGGCTACACCTTC
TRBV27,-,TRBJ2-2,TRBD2,CASRLAGGTGELFF,TGTGCCAGCAGACTAGCGGGGGGGACCGGGGAGCTGTTTTTT
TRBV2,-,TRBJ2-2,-,CASSVQGRNTGELFF,TGTGCCAGCAGTGTACAGGGAAGGAACACCGGGGAGCTGTTTTTT
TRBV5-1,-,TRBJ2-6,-,CASSLGQSGGGANVLTF,TGCGCCAGCAGCTTGGGTCAGAGCGGTGGTGGGGCCAACGTCCTGACTTTC
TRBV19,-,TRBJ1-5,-,CASSNRLPQHF,TGTGCCAGTAGTAACAGGCTTCCCCAGCATTTT
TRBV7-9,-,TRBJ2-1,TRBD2,CASSFMRGAGNEQFF,TGTGCCAGCAGCTTTATGCGGGGGGCAGGCAATGAGCAGTTCTTC
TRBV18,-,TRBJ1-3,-,CASSPFGGSSGNTIYF,TGTGCCAGCTCACCCTTTGGAGGAAGCTCTGGAAACACCATATATTTT